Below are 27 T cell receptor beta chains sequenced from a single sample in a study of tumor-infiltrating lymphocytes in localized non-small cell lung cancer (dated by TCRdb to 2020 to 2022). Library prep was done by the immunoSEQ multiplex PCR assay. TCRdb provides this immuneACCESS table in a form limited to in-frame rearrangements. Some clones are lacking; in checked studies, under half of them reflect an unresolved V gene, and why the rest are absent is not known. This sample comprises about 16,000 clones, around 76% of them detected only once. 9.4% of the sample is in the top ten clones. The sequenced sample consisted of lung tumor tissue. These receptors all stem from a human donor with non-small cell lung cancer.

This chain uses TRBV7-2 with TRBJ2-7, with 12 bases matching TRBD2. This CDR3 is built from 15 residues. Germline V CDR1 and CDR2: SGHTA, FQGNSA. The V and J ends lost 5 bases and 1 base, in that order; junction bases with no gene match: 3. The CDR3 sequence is CASSTGLAGSYEQYF. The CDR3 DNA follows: TGTGCCAGCAGCACAGGACTAGCGGGATCCTACGAGCAGTACTTC.

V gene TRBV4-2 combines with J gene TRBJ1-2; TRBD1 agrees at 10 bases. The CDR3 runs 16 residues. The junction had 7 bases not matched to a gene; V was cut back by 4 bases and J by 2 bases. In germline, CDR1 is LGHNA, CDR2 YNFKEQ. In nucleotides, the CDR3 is TGTGCCAGCAGCCGAGCGCCGGGACAGGGGAACTATGGCTACACCTTC. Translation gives CASSRAPGQGNYGYTF.

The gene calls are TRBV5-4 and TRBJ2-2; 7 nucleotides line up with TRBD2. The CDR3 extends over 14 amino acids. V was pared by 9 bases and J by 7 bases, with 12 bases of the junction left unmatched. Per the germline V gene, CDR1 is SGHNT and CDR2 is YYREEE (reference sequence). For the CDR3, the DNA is TGTGCCATTCGGAGCCGGACTAGTGGCGGGGAGCTGTTTTTT. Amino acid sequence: CAIRSRTSGGELFF. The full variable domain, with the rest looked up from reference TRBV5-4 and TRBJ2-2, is ETGVTQSPTHLIKTRGQQVTLRCSSQSGHNTVSWYQQALGQGPQFIFQYYREEENGRGNFPPRFSGLQFPNYSSELNVNALELDDSALYLCAIRSRTSGGELFFGEGSRLTVL.

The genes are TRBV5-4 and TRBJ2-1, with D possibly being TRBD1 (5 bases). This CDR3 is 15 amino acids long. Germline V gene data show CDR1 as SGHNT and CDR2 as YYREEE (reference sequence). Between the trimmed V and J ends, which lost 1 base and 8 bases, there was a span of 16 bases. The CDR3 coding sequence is TGTGCCAGCAGCTTGCGGACCGTGCGCAGGGATGAGCAGTTCTTC. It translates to CASSLRTVRRDEQFF.

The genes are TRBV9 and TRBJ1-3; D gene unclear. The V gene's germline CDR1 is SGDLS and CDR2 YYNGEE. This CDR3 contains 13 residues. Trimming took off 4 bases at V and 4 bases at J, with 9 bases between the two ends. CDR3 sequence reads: CASSPPGGNTIYF. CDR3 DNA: TGTGCCAGCAGCCCACCCGGAGGAAACACCATATATTTT.

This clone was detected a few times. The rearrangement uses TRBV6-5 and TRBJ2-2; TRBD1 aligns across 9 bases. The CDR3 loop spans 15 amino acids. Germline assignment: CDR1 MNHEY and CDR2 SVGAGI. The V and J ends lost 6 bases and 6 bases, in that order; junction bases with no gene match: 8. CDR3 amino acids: CASSYGDRVSGELFF. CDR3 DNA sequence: TGTGCCAGCAGCTATGGGGACAGGGTATCCGGGGAGCTGTTTTTT.

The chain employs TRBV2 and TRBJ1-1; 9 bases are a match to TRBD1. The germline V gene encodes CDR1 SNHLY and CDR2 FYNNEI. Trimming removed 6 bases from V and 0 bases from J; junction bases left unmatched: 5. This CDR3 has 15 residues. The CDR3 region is CASRDRGFMNTEAFF. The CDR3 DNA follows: TGTGCCAGCAGGGACAGGGGATTCATGAACACTGAAGCTTTCTTT.

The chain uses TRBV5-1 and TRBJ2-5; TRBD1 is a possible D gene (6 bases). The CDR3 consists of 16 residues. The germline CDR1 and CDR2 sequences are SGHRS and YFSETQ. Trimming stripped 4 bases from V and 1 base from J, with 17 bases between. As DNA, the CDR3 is TGCGCCAGCAGCCCTAACCCCGGGACACCCCAAGAGACCCAGTACTTC. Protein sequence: CASSPNPGTPQETQYF.

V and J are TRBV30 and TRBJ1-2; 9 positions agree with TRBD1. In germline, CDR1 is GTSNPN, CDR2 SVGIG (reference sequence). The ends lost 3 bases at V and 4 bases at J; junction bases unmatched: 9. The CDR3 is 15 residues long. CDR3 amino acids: CAWSAPGQGFYGYTF. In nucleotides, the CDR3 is TGTGCCTGGAGCGCCCCGGGACAGGGTTTCTATGGCTACACCTTC.

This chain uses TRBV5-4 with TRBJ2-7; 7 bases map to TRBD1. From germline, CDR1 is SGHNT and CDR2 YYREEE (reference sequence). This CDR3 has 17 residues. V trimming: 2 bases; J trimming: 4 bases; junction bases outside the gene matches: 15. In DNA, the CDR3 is TGTGCCAGCAGCTTTGATCGAGGGACAGCTTTCTTTTACGAGCAGTACTTC. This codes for CASSFDRGTAFFYEQYF.

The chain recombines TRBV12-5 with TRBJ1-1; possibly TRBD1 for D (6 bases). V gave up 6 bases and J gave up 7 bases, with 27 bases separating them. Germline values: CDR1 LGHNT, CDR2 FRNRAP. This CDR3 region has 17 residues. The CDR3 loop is CASGVQGKGLIGSEAFF. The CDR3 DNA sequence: TGTGCTAGTGGAGTACAGGGTAAGGGATTGATTGGTAGTGAAGCTTTCTTT.

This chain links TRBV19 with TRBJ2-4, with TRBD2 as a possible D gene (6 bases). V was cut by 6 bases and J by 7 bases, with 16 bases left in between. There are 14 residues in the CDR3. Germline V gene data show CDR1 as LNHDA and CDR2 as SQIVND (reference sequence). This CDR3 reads CASSARSGDNIQYF. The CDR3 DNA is TGTGCCAGTAGCGCAAGGTCGGGGGACAACATTCAGTACTTC.

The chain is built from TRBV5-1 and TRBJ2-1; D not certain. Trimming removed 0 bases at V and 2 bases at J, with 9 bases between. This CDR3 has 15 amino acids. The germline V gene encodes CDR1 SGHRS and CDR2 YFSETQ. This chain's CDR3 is CASSLGGIAYNEQFF. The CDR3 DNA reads TGCGCCAGCAGCTTGGGGGGAATAGCCTACAATGAGCAGTTCTTC.

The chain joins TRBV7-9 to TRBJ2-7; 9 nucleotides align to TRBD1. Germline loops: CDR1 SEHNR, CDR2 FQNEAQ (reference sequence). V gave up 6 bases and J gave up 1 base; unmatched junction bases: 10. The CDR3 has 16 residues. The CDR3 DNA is TGTGCCAGCAGTCGGGAAGGGACAGGGAGGTCCTACGAGCAGTACTTC. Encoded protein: CASSREGTGRSYEQYF.

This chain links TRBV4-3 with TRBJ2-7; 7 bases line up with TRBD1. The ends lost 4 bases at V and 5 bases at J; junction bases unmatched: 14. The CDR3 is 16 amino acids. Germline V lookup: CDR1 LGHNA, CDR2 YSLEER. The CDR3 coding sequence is TGCGCCAGCAGCCGAGAGAGGTCAGGGGGTATCAACGAGCAGTACTTC. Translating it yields CASSRERSGGINEQYF.

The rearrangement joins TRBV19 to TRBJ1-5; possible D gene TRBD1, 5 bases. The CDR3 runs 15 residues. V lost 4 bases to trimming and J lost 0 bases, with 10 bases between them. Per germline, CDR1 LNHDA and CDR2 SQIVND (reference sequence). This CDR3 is CASSTRGDSNQPQHF. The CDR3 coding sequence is TGTGCCAGTAGTACGCGAGGGGATAGCAATCAGCCCCAGCATTTT.

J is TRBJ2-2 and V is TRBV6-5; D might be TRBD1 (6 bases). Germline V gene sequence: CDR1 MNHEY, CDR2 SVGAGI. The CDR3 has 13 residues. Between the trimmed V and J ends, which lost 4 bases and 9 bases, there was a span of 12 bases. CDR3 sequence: CASSSQGYRELFF. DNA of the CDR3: TGTGCCAGCAGTTCCCAGGGGTACCGGGAGCTGTTTTTT.

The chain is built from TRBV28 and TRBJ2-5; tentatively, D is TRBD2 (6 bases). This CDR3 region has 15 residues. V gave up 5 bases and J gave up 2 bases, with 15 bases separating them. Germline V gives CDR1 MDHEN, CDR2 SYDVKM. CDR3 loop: CASSLGGPLQETQYF. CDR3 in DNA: TGTGCCAGCAGTCTCGGGGGACCGCTACAAGAGACCCAGTACTTC. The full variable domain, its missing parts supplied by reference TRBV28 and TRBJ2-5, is DVKVTQSSRYLVKRTGEKVFLECVQDMDHENMFWYRQDPGLGLRLIYFSYDVKMKEKGDIPEGYSVSREKKERFSLILESASTNQTSMYLCASSLGGPLQETQYFGPGTRLLVL.

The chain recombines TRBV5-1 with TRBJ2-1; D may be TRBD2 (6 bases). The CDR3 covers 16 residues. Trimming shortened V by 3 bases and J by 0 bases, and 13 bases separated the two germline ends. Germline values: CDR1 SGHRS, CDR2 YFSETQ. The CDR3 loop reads CASSSGLTSSYNEQFF. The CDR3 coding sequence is TGCGCCAGCAGCTCGGGACTGACGAGCTCCTACAATGAGCAGTTCTTC.

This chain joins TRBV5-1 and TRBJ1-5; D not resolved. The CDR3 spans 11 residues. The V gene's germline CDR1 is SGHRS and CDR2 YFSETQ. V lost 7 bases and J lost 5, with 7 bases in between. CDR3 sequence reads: CASRGDQPQHF. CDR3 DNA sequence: TGCGCCAGCCGGGGTGATCAGCCCCAGCATTTT.

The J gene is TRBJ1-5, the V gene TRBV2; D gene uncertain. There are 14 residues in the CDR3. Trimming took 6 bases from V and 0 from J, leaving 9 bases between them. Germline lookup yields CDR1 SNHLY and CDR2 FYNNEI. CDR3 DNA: TGTGCCAGCAGACCCGACTATAGCAATCAGCCCCAGCATTTT. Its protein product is CASRPDYSNQPQHF.

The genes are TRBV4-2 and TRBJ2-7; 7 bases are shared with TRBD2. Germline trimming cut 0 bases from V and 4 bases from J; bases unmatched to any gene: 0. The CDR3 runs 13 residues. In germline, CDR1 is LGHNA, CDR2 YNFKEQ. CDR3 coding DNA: TGTGCCAGCAGCCAAGACGGGGGGTACGAGCAGTACTTC. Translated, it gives CASSQDGGYEQYF.

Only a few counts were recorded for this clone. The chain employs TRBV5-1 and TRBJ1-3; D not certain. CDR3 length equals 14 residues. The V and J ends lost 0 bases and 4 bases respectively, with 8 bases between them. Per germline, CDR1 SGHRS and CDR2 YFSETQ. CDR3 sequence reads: CASSLGGEGNTIYF. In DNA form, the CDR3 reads TGCGCCAGCAGCTTGGGAGGAGAGGGAAACACCATATATTTT.

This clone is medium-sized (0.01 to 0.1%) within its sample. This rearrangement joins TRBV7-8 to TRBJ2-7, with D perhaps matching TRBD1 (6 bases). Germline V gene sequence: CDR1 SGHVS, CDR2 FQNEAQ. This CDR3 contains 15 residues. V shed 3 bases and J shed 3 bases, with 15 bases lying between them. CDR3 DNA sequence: TGTGCCAGCAGCTTGGGGGCGGGTAGTAGCTACGAGCAGTACTTC. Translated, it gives CASSLGAGSSYEQYF.

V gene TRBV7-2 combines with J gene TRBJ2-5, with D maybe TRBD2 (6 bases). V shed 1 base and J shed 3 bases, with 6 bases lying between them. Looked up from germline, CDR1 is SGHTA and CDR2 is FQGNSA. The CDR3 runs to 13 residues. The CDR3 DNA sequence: TGTGCCAGCAGCTTAGGCGGGAAAGAGACCCAGTACTTC. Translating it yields CASSLGGKETQYF.

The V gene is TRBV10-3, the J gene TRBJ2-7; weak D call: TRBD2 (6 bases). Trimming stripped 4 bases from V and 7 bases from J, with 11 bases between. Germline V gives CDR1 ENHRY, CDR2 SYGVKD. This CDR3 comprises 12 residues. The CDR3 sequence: CAISGPGGEQYF. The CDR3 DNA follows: TGTGCCATCAGTGGTCCCGGAGGGGAGCAGTACTTC.

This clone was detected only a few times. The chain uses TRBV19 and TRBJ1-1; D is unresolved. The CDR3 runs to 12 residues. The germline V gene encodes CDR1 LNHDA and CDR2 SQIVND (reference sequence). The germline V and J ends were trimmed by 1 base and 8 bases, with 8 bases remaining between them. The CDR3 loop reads CASSIGHREAFF. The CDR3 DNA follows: TGTGCCAGTAGTATAGGGCATAGAGAAGCTTTCTTT.